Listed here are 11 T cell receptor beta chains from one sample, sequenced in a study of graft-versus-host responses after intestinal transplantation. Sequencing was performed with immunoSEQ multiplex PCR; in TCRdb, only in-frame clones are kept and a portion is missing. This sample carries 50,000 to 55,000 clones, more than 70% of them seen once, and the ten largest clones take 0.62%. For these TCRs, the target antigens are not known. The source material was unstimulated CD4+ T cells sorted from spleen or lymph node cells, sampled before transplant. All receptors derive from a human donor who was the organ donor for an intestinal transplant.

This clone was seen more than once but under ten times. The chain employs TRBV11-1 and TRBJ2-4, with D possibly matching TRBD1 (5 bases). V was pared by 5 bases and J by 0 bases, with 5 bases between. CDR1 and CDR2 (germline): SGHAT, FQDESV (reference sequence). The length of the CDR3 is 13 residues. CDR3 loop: CASSTGAKNIQYF. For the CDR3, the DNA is TGTGCCAGCAGCACAGGAGCCAAAAACATTCAGTACTTC.

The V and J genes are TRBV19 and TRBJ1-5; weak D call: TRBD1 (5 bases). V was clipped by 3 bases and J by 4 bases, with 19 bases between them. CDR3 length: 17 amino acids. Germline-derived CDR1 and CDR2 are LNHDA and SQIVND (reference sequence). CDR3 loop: CASSMGQNGRLNQPQHF. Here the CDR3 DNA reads TGTGCCAGTAGTATGGGGCAGAACGGACGCTTAAATCAGCCCCAGCATTTT.

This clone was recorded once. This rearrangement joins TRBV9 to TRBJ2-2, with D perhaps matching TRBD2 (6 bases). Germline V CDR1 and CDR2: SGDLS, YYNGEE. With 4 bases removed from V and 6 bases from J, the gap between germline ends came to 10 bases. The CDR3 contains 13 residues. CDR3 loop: CASSPRLAGELFF. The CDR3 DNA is TGTGCCAGCAGCCCAAGACTAGCCGGGGAGCTGTTTTTT.

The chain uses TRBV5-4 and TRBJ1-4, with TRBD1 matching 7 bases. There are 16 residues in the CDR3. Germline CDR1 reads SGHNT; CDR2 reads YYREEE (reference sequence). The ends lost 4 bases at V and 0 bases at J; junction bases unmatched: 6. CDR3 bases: TGTGCCAGCAGCCGCGGTGGGACAGCAACTAATGAAAAACTGTTTTTT. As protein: CASSRGGTATNEKLFF. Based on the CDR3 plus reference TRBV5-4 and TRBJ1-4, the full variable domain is ETGVTQSPTHLIKTRGQQVTLRCSSQSGHNTVSWYQQALGQGPQFIFQYYREEENGRGNFPPRFSGLQFPNYSSELNVNALELDDSALYLCASSRGGTATNEKLFFGSGTQLSVL.

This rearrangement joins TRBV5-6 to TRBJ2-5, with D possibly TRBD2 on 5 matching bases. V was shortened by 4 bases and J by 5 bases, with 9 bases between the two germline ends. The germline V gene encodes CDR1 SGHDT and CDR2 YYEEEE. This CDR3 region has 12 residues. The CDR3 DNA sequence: TGTGCCAGCAGCCTAGGACTCGAGACCCAGTACTTC. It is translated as CASSLGLETQYF. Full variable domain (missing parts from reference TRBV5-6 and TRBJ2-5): DAGVTQSPTHLIKTRGQQVTLRCSPKSGHDTVSWYQQALGQGPQFIFQYYEEEERQRGNFPDRFSGHQFPNYSSELNVNALLLGDSALYLCASSLGLETQYFGPGTRLLVL.

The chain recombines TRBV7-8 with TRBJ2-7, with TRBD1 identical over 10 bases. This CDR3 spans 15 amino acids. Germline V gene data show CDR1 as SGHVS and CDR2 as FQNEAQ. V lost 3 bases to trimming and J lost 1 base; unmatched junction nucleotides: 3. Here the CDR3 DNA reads TGTGCCAGCAGCTTGGGGACAGGGGATTCCTACGAGCAGTACTTC. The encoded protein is CASSLGTGDSYEQYF.

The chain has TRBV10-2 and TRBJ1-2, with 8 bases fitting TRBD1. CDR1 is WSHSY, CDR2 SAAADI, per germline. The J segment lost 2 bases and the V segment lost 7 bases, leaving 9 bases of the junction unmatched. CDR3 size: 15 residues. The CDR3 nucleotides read TGCGCCAGCATTTCTAGGGCAGGGGGCAACTATGGCTACACCTTC. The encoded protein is CASISRAGGNYGYTF.

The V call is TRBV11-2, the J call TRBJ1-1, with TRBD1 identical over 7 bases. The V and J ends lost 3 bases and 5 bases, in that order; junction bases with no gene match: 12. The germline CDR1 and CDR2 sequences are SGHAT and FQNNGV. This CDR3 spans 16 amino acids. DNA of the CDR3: TGTGCCAGCAGCTTTGACCCGAGGGGGCGAGGTACTGAAGCTTTCTTT. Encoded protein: CASSFDPRGRGTEAFF.

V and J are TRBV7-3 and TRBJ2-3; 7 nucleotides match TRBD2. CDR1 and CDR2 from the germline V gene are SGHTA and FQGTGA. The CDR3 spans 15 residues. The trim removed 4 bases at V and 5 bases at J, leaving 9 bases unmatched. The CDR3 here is CASSSLLAVQDTQYF. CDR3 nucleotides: TGTGCCAGCAGCTCACTGCTAGCGGTTCAAGATACGCAGTATTTT.

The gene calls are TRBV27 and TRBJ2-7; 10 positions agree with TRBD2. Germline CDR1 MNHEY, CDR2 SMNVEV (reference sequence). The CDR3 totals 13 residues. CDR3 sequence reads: CLKAGGFSYEQYF. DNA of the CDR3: TGTCTTAAAGCGGGAGGGTTCTCCTACGAGCAGTACTTC.

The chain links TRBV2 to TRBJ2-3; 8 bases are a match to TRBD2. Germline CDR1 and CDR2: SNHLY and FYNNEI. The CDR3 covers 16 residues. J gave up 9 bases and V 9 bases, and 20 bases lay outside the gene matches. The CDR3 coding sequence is TGTGCCAGTGTCGAGGAAAGCGGGAGCCTAGAGGGAACGCAGTATTTT. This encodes CASVEESGSLEGTQYF.